This T cell receptor (beta chain) comes out of a study of OX40 agonist ivuxolimab in advanced cancers. Sequencing used immunoSEQ multiplex PCR; TCRdb keeps in-frame clones, though not all of them. In the table there are 65,000 to 90,000 clones, over 80% of which are singletons. A word on this clone: Its antigen remains unidentified.

Study findings and constraints: The antigen specificity of the peripheral T cells (those that were expanded) was not determined.

This CDR3 has 17 residues. Trimming took 1 base from V and 4 from J; bases not matched to a gene: 6. The germline gives CDR1 SGHDN, CDR2 FVKESK. The sequences come from CD4+ or CD8+ T cells sorted from blood, collected in a trial of the OX40 agonist ivuxolimab. This clonotype was sampled from an adult with an advanced solid tumor such as melanoma, head and neck, liver or kidney cancer. This chain connects TRBV14 to TRBJ2-1; 11 positions match TRBD2. Here the CDR3 DNA reads TGTGCCAGCAGCCAAGCCAAGCGACTAGCGGGGTACAATGAGCAGTTCTTC. It yields the protein CASSQAKRLAGYNEQFF. The whole variable domain, filled in from reference TRBV14 and TRBJ2-1, reads EAGVTQFPSHSVIEKGQTVTLRCDPISGHDNLYWYRRVMGKEIKFLLHFVKESKQDESGMPNNRFLAERTGGTYSTLKVQPAELEDSGVYFCASSQAKRLAGYNEQFFGPGTRLTVL.